One and the same sample provided the 9 T cell receptor beta chains below, sequenced in a study of OX40 agonist ivuxolimab in advanced cancers. Profiled with immunoSEQ multiplex PCR; TCRdb holds only in-frame clones, not every one. The repertoire holds 46,000 or so clones, with about 74% as singletons. Sequenced material: CD4+ or CD8+ T cells sorted from blood, taken in a trial of the OX40 agonist ivuxolimab. All receptors derive from an adult with an advanced solid tumor such as melanoma, head and neck, liver or kidney cancer.

J is TRBJ2-7 and V is TRBV5-1, with 7 bases matching TRBD2. V shed 6 bases, J shed 3 bases, and the junction held 12 bases outside the gene matches. The CDR3 runs to 15 residues. The germline gives CDR1 SGHRS, CDR2 YFSETQ. In DNA, the CDR3 is TGCGCCAGCAACTTAGGCGCGACTAGCAGCTACGAGCAGTACTTC. Protein: CASNLGATSSYEQYF.

The chain is built from TRBV15 and TRBJ2-5; D is perhaps TRBD1 or TRBD2 (6 bases each). The V gene lost 1 base and the J gene lost 2 bases, with 8 bases spanning the gap. The CDR3 is 14 residues long. The V gene's germline CDR1 is LNHNV and CDR2 YYDKDF (reference sequence). This CDR3 is CATSRGRGQETQYF. The DNA for the CDR3 is TGTGCCACCAGCAGAGGGAGGGGGCAAGAGACCCAGTACTTC.

This chain connects TRBV4-1 to TRBJ2-5; D is unclear. Trimming took off 0 bases at V and 8 bases at J, with 16 bases between the two ends. This CDR3 is built from 15 residues. The germline CDR1 and CDR2 sequences are MGHRA and YSYEKL. In nucleotides, the CDR3 is TGCGCCAGCAGCCAAGATCTAGGCTCCCCCATAACCCAGTACTTC. Translation gives CASSQDLGSPITQYF.

V usage is TRBV27 and J usage is TRBJ1-1; 10 bases fit TRBD1. CDR3 length: 16 residues. J was trimmed by 5 bases and V by 3 bases; bases with no gene match: 9. CDR1 is MNHEY, CDR2 SMNVEV, per germline (reference sequence). CDR3 amino acids: CASSFSFPGQGTEAFF. The CDR3 coding sequence is TGTGCCAGCAGTTTCTCCTTCCCGGGACAGGGGACTGAAGCTTTCTTT.

This sequence joins TRBV6-1 and TRBJ1-5; 7 nucleotides match TRBD1. Trimming at V came to 3 bases and at J to 7 bases, leaving 6 bases not matched to a gene. The CDR3 spans 14 residues. CDR1 is MNHNS, CDR2 SASEGT, per germline. The CDR3 protein is CASSENPGGQPQHF. The CDR3 coding sequence is TGTGCCAGCAGTGAGAACCCAGGGGGGCAGCCCCAGCATTTT.

This chain's CDR3 is CASSFLTSGRAYF. In DNA, the CDR3 is TGTGCCAGCAGCTTCCTGACTAGCGGGAGGGCCTACTTC. The V call is TRBV7-2, the J call TRBJ2-7; 14 nucleotides agree with TRBD2. The CDR3 covers 13 residues. Per the germline V gene, CDR1 is SGHTA and CDR2 is FQGNSA. The ends lost 3 bases at V and 13 bases at J; junction bases unmatched: 5.

This clone was observed a handful of times. This chain links TRBV6-5 with TRBJ2-3; 10 nucleotides agree with TRBD2. CDR3 length equals 15 residues. J was trimmed by 4 bases and V by 6 bases; bases with no gene match: 7. Per the germline V gene, CDR1 is MNHEY and CDR2 is SVGAGI. CDR3 residues: CASRISGRSADTQYF. The CDR3 DNA follows: TGTGCCAGCAGGATTAGCGGGAGGTCCGCAGATACGCAGTATTTT.

The chain joins TRBV6-6 to TRBJ1-5; 7 positions agree with TRBD1. The CDR3 length is 14 residues. Germline loops: CDR1 MNHNY, CDR2 SVGAGI (reference sequence). Trimming removed 1 base from V and 7 bases from J; junction bases left unmatched: 4. CDR3 loop: CASSYLGGQQPQHF. CDR3 coding DNA: TGTGCCAGCAGTTACTTAGGGGGCCAACAGCCCCAGCATTTT.

This clone showed up just once. This chain's CDR3 is CASNPGLSGEQYF. The CDR3 nucleotides read TGTGCCTCCAACCCGGGACTTTCGGGGGAGCAGTACTTC. The chain employs TRBV10-3 and TRBJ2-7, with D perhaps TRBD2 (6 bases). V lost 11 bases and J lost 7, with 21 bases in between. Germline CDR1 and CDR2: ENHRY and SYGVKD. CDR3 size: 13 residues.